Given below is one T cell receptor beta chain in context. The data originate from a study of T cell changes during pregnancy in multiple sclerosis. The data were produced by immunoSEQ multiplex PCR, yet TCRdb's version contains in-frame clones alone and is incomplete. The repertoire includes about 48,000 clones, around 92% of them detected once, and around 0.91% sits in the top ten. Source: CD4+ T cells from peripheral blood mononuclear cells, taken in the second trimester of pregnancy. The clonotype originates from a female donor in good health, enrolled as a control in a pregnancy study.

The CDR3 here is CASSIGDRVIKNIQYF. Written as DNA, the CDR3 is TGTGCCAGTAGTATTGGGGACAGGGTAATCAAAAACATTCAGTACTTC. The chain uses TRBV19 and TRBJ2-4; 9 bases are a match to TRBD1. Germline V gene lookup returns CDR1 LNHDA and CDR2 SQIVND (reference sequence). CDR3 size: 16 residues. V was clipped by 3 bases and J by 3 bases; unmatched bases: 6.